The clone carrying this TCR beta chain was seen a few times. Its antigen is unidentified. Trimming pared 2 bases from V and 0 bases from J, leaving 7 bases between. The CDR3 is made up of 15 amino acids. Isolated per sample were at least 7 million PBMCs. PCR was performed a second time for about 6 to 12 cycles using a sample-barcoded 5' primer and a J-beta primer mix. A 12-random-nucleotide template-switch adaptor tagged each cDNA molecule. Each CDR3 protein gets one entry after TCRdb re-called the 5' RACE reads with MiXCR. The sample lists about 780,000 distinct CDR3 sequences; 55% to 65% were seen once. The data originate from a study of blood T cells in healthy people across ages. Study-wide findings and caveats: Older age went with lower TCR beta diversity per million T cells, in a roughly linear way.

Sequenced: blood. The chain has TRBV12-3 or TRBV12-4 and TRBJ1-4, with D perhaps TRBD1 (5 bases). This clonotype was obtained from a young man in good health. CDR3: CASSLRQTTNEKLFF. In nucleotides, the CDR3 is TGTGCCAGCAGTTTAAGACAGACAACTAATGAAAAACTGTTTTTT.